This entry describes one TCR beta chain. This sample is drawn from a study of blood T cell repertoires in COVID-19. Study-level background: Whether acute or convalescent, the COVID-19 samples came from the United States, Italy and Spain. T cells, B-cell-depleted T cells, or PBMCs supplied cDNA or gDNA.

As originally analysed: Researchers report that nucleated cell counts were estimated from reference gene primer amplification. Some clones are missing from TCRdb's copy, which holds only in-frame ones; the method was immunoSEQ multiplex PCR. The D gene and trimming were derived from the DNA, and the V and J assignments and clone size from that table. Among about 90,000 clones listed, approximately 90% were seen once. The germline gives CDR1 SGHNT, CDR2 YENEEA. V lost 5 bases, J lost 3 bases, and 12 bases lay in between. The CDR3 covers 14 residues. The clonotype comes from a human donor with active COVID-19. The donor label of this sample is uncertain. The specimen sequenced was peripheral blood. V gene TRBV11-3 combines with J gene TRBJ2-3; D might be TRBD2 (6 bases). The DNA for the CDR3 is TGTGCCAGCAGCATAGGGCTAGCGACAGATACGCAGTATTTT. Translation: CASSIGLATDTQYF.